This T cell receptor (beta chain) was sequenced during a study of technical replicates of blood from a handful of donors. Per the germline V gene, CDR1 is SGHRS and CDR2 is YFSETQ. The CDR3 has 16 residues. Trimming shortened V by 3 bases and J by 5 bases, and 17 bases separated the two germline ends. Here immunoSEQ multiplex PCR was the method, and the copy in TCRdb shows in-frame clones only, minus some. The sample yields tens of thousands of clones, 90% to 96% seen once. The chain couples TRBV5-1 to TRBJ2-2; tentative D call: TRBD2 (6 bases). The clonotype was recovered from a human donor in good health. Sequencing was done on a sample of T cells isolated from PBMCs. CDR3 amino acids: CASSSTRDLFTGELFF. The CDR3 DNA reads TGCGCCAGCAGCTCAACCCGGGACTTATTTACCGGGGAGCTGTTTTTT.